These 4 T cell receptor beta chains came from one sample sequenced in a study of blood T cells in healthy people across ages. Alongside a J-beta primer mix, a sample-barcoded 5' primer served in a second PCR lasting about 6 to 12 cycles. TCRdb processed the 5' RACE reads anew with MiXCR; each CDR3 protein has one entry. The sample yields some 1.4 million distinct CDR3 sequences, around two fifths seen once. Material: blood. These receptors were obtained from a woman between 18 and 29 years old in good health.

This clonotype was counted a few times. The rearrangement joins TRBV10-2 to TRBJ2-4; D gene unclear. CDR3 length: 12 residues. Germline CDR1 is WSHSY and CDR2 is SAAADI. Between the trimmed V and J ends, which lost 6 bases and 13 bases, there was a span of 16 bases. Written as DNA, the CDR3 is TGCGCCAGCAGGGACGGATTTCGAGAGCAGTACTTC. Translating gives CASRDGFREQYF.

This clonotype turned up a few times. This chain joins TRBV4-1 and TRBJ2-1; 12 nucleotides match TRBD2. Germline V gene data show CDR1 as MGHRA and CDR2 as YSYEKL. V shed 3 bases and J 7 bases; nucleotides not matched to a gene: 4. The CDR3 extends over 15 amino acids. The CDR3 protein is CASSQVTSGRNEQFF. The CDR3 DNA reads as TGCGCCAGCAGCCAGGTTACTAGCGGGAGGAATGAGCAGTTCTTC.

The chain couples TRBV11-2 to TRBJ2-7; D remains unclear. The V and J ends lost 0 bases and 3 bases respectively, with 12 bases between them. There are 15 residues in the CDR3. Germline V gives CDR1 SGHAT, CDR2 FQNNGV. CDR3 sequence: CASSLDRTPGYEQYF. CDR3 coding DNA: TGTGCCAGCAGCTTAGATCGCACCCCGGGCTACGAGCAGTACTTC.

This chain's CDR3 is CASRPNAGASYEQYF. The DNA of the CDR3 is TGTGCCAGCAGACCCAACGCGGGAGCGTCCTACGAGCAGTACTTC. The rearrangement links TRBV27 to TRBJ2-7; 7 bases match TRBD2. This CDR3 has 15 amino acids. The V and J ends lost 6 bases and 1 base, in that order; junction bases with no gene match: 9. From germline, CDR1 is MNHEY and CDR2 SMNVEV (reference sequence).